The 25 T cell receptor beta chains below come from one sample, sequenced in a study of molecular identifiers for immune sequencing clone quantification. TCRdb ran MiXCR on the PCR reads and lists one entry per CDR3 protein. This table has 300,000 to 350,000 distinct CDR3 sequences, 20% to 25% appearing once. Sequenced: naive CD8+ T cells from blood, with Jurkat cell RNA spiked in. Subset denoted: FACS-sorted CD8+CD4-CCR7+CD45RA+ naive T cells. These TCRs come from a human donor in good health. Some libraries in this study had Jurkat cell RNA spiked in.

Points on this clonotype: A single base separates this from a much larger clone, so it may be a read error. The chain has TRBV30 and TRBJ2-3; D may be TRBD2 (6 bases). The CDR3 totals 14 residues. Per germline, CDR1 GTSNPN and CDR2 SVGIG (reference sequence). CDR3 sequence reads: CSSGEGHLVDTQYF. The CDR3 DNA follows: TGTTCGTCGGGGGAAGGGCATCTGGTAGATACGCAGTATTTT.

This rearrangement joins TRBV27 to TRBJ2-7; TRBD2 matches at 8 bases. CDR3 length equals 12 residues. Trimming removed 6 bases from V and 7 bases from J; junction bases left unmatched: 5. Germline assignment: CDR1 MNHEY and CDR2 SMNVEV (reference sequence). The DNA for the CDR3 is TGTGCCAGCAGAGGACTAGCCTGGGAGCAGTACTTC. Translating it yields CASRGLAWEQYF.

A few counts support this clonotype. V usage is TRBV5-4 and J usage is TRBJ2-7; no clear D gene. The V gene lost 3 bases and the J gene lost 8 bases, with 6 bases spanning the gap. Germline V CDR1 and CDR2: SGHNT, YYREEE (reference sequence). The CDR3 totals 10 residues. In DNA, the CDR3 is TGTGCCAGCAGCTCGGAGAAGCAGTACTTC. It encodes CASSSEKQYF.

This clonotype turned up a few times. This may be a read error: a much more frequent sequence differs by one nucleotide. The CDR3 nucleotides are TGCGCCAGCAGACAACCCTGGACCGCTCCAGATACGCAGTATTTT. Its protein is CASRQPWTAPDTQYF. This chain uses TRBV23-1 with TRBJ2-3; D not resolved. TRBV23-1 is labeled an ORF, and its function is uncertain. The length of the CDR3 is 15 residues. V lost 6 bases to trimming and J lost 4 bases, with 17 bases between them.

About this clonotype: A much bigger clone sits one base away, suggesting this may be a read error. The CDR3 loop reads CASTEPDRDNQPQHF. The DNA of the CDR3 is TGTGCCAGCACGGAGCCTGACAGGGACAATCAGCCCCAGCATTTT. This sequence joins TRBV6-1 and TRBJ1-5, with 7 bases aligning to TRBD1. J lost 3 bases, V lost 7 bases, and 9 bases had no gene match. The length of the CDR3 is 15 residues. The germline gives CDR1 MNHNS, CDR2 SASEGT.

This clonotype was picked up many times. The chain uses TRBV12-3 or TRBV12-4 and TRBJ1-1; D unresolved. V gave up 2 bases and J gave up 8 bases, with 12 bases separating them. The CDR3 is made up of 13 amino acids. The chain's CDR3 is CASSLLGAQEAFF. CDR3 nucleotides: TGTGCCAGCAGTTTACTGGGTGCCCAGGAAGCTTTCTTT.

Note on this clonotype: This sequence may be a read error, since a much larger clone differs from it by one base. The rearrangement joins TRBV7-9 to TRBJ2-5; D is uncertain. The CDR3 is 13 amino acids. V was shortened by 1 base and J by 11 bases, with 14 bases between the two germline ends. The germline gives CDR1 SEHNR, CDR2 FQNEAQ (reference sequence). CDR3 residues: CASSLELYTEQYF. CDR3 coding DNA: TGTGCCAGCAGCTTAGAGTTATACACTGAGCAGTACTTC.

This clonotype was counted ten times or more. The J gene is TRBJ2-7, the V gene TRBV12-3 or TRBV12-4; D gene uncertain. Trimming removed 6 bases from V and 5 bases from J, with 11 bases in between. The CDR3 contains 12 residues. This chain's CDR3 is CASSSEVNEQYF. CDR3 bases: TGTGCCAGCAGCTCCGAGGTCAACGAGCAGTACTTC.

This clonotype was recorded many times. J is TRBJ1-1 and V is TRBV2; D remains unclear. Between the trimmed V and J ends, which lost 3 bases and 2 bases, there was a span of 10 bases. The CDR3 consists of 14 residues. CDR1 is SNHLY and CDR2 is FYNNEI in the germline V gene. The CDR3 sequence: CASSERVQNTEAFF. In nucleotides, the CDR3 is TGTGCCAGCAGTGAGAGGGTCCAAAACACTGAAGCTTTCTTT. Filled out from reference TRBV2 and TRBJ1-1, the complete variable domain reads EPEVTQTPSHQVTQMGQEVILRCVPISNHLYFYWYRQILGQKVEFLVSFYNNEISEKSEIFDDQFSVERPDGSNFTLKIRSTKLEDSAMYFCASSERVQNTEAFFGQGTRLTVV.

This clonotype has at least ten counts. The chain has TRBV5-1 and TRBJ1-4; tentative D call: TRBD1 (5 bases). The V and J ends lost 2 bases and 5 bases respectively, with 10 bases between them. The CDR3 runs to 14 residues. Looked up from germline, CDR1 is SGHRS and CDR2 is YFSETQ. CDR3 sequence: CASSFVGTNEKLFF. The CDR3 DNA is TGCGCCAGCAGCTTCGTAGGGACGAATGAAAAACTGTTTTTT.

This clonotype was observed a handful of times. This rearrangement joins TRBV27 to TRBJ2-5; D call uncertain. The ends were cut back, 6 bases at V and 1 base at J, with 18 bases in the middle. The V gene's germline CDR1 is MNHEY and CDR2 SMNVEV (reference sequence). The CDR3 contains 16 residues. The CDR3, as DNA: TGTGCCAGCAGCCTCAACTACGGACGACCCCAAGAGACCCAGTACTTC. This encodes CASSLNYGRPQETQYF.

J is TRBJ1-6 and V is TRBV10-2; D gene unclear. V was clipped by 4 bases and J by 8 bases, with 9 bases between them. Looked up from germline, CDR1 is WSHSY and CDR2 is SAAADI. The CDR3 length is 13 residues. CDR3 sequence: CASSGGAYSPLHF. The DNA for the CDR3 is TGCGCCAGCAGTGGGGGTGCGTATTCACCCCTCCACTTT.

The rearrangement uses TRBV29-1 and TRBJ2-7; 8 nucleotides line up with TRBD1. The CDR3 runs 12 residues. The germline gives CDR1 SQVTM, CDR2 ANQGSEA. The V segment lost 6 bases and the J segment 2 bases; nucleotides outside the gene matches: 3. The CDR3 DNA sequence: TGCAGCGTGATGGACAGGGCCTACGAGCAGTACTTC. Translating gives CSVMDRAYEQYF.

Worth noting for this clonotype: A much bigger clone sits one base away, suggesting this may be a read error. The chain employs TRBV19 and TRBJ1-5; the D gene is possibly TRBD1 (5 bases). V was trimmed by 7 bases and J by 7 bases, leaving 20 bases between them. In germline, CDR1 is LNHDA, CDR2 SQIVND (reference sequence). The length of the CDR3 is 15 residues. CDR3 sequence: CASTLGSGGGQPQHF. CDR3 bases: TGTGCCAGTACCCTAGGATCCGGGGGAGGGCAGCCCCAGCATTTT.

In its sample, this clonotype was seen many times. This chain connects TRBV9 to TRBJ2-2; D unresolved. CDR3 length: 12 residues. From germline, CDR1 is SGDLS and CDR2 YYNGEE. The ends were cut back, 0 bases at V and 5 bases at J, with 2 bases in the middle. CDR3 nucleotides: TGTGCCAGCAGCGTAGGTACCGGGGAGCTGTTTTTT. As protein: CASSVGTGELFF. The complete variable domain, with remaining parts taken from reference TRBV9 and TRBJ2-2, reads DSGVTQTPKHLITATGQRVTLRCSPRSGDLSVYWYQQSLDQGLQFLIQYYNGEERAKGNILERFSAQQFPDLHSELNLSSLELGDSALYFCASSVGTGELFFGEGSRLTVL.

Details on this clonotype: The conserved final phenylalanine or tryptophan is absent from the CDR3, which likely points to a read error. The chain joins TRBV28 to TRBJ2-7; D gene ambiguous. Per the germline V gene, CDR1 is MDHEN and CDR2 is SYDVKM. V was clipped by 8 bases and J by 4 bases, with 9 bases between them. This CDR3 is 11 amino acids long. The CDR3: CASRSIYEQYL. The CDR3 nucleotides read TGTGCCAGCCGGTCGATTTACGAGCAGTACCTC.

The chain combines TRBV4-1 with TRBJ1-1; D unclear. Germline CDR1 and CDR2: MGHRA and YSYEKL. V gave up 4 bases and J gave up 1 base, with 10 bases separating them. The CDR3 extends over 14 amino acids. The CDR3 loop is CASSRTPANTEAFF. Written as DNA, the CDR3 is TGCGCCAGCAGCCGGACCCCAGCGAACACTGAAGCTTTCTTT.

A note on this clonotype: Just one base apart from a much larger clone, this may be a read error. The rearrangement links TRBV7-9 to TRBJ1-4, with a tentative D call TRBD1 (5 bases). Looked up from germline, CDR1 is SEHNR and CDR2 is FQNEAQ (reference sequence). The length of the CDR3 is 16 residues. The DNA of the CDR3 is TGTGCCAGCAGCAGAAGAGGGGATCCAACTAATGAAGAACTGTTTTTT. It encodes CASSRRGDPTNEELFF.

The chain employs TRBV19 and TRBJ1-5; D may be TRBD1 (5 bases). V lost 6 bases and J lost 6, with 15 bases in between. The CDR3 has 14 residues. The V gene's germline CDR1 is LNHDA and CDR2 SQIVND (reference sequence). In nucleotides, the CDR3 is TGTGCCAGTAGAGATCAGGGTGACAGTCAGCCCCAGCATTTT. The encoded protein is CASRDQGDSQPQHF.

This clonotype was recorded many times. The genes are TRBV2 and TRBJ2-3; D is unclear. The CDR3 extends over 14 amino acids. V gave up 5 bases and J gave up 1 base, with 10 bases separating them. Germline loops: CDR1 SNHLY, CDR2 FYNNEI. This CDR3 reads CASSQPDRTDTQYF. The DNA for the CDR3 is TGTGCCAGCAGTCAACCCGATCGCACAGATACGCAGTATTTT. Supplemented by reference TRBV2 and TRBJ2-3, the full variable domain reads EPEVTQTPSHQVTQMGQEVILRCVPISNHLYFYWYRQILGQKVEFLVSFYNNEISEKSEIFDDQFSVERPDGSNFTLKIRSTKLEDSAMYFCASSQPDRTDTQYFGPGTRLTVL.

This clonotype has at least ten counts. V and J are TRBV6-5 and TRBJ2-6; perhaps TRBD1 as D (5 bases). Trimming removed 7 bases from V and 2 bases from J, with 15 bases in between. The CDR3 covers 16 residues. The germline CDR1 and CDR2 sequences are MNHEY and SVGAGI. The CDR3 reads CASNPSPRAGANVLTF. The CDR3 nucleotides read TGTGCCAGCAATCCCAGTCCCAGGGCTGGGGCCAACGTCCTGACTTTC.

This clonotype came up once. One base away lies a much larger clone, so this may be a sequencing read error. The genes are TRBV20-1 and TRBJ2-2, with a tentative D call TRBD2 (6 bases). Germline lookup yields CDR1 DFQATT and CDR2 SNEGSKA (reference sequence). This CDR3 has 12 residues. CDR3 sequence (DNA): TGCAGTGCTAGCGTAGACACCGGGGGGCTGTTTTTT. Translating it yields CSASVDTGGLFF.

This clonotype has ten or more counts. V usage is TRBV27 and J usage is TRBJ2-3, with D possibly matching TRBD2 (5 bases). This CDR3 is built from 14 residues. V lost 4 bases and J lost 5, with 13 bases in between. Looked up from germline, CDR1 is MNHEY and CDR2 is SMNVEV (reference sequence). DNA for the CDR3: TGTGCCAGCAGTTCAGAGGGCTTAGGAGATACGCAGTATTTT. Protein: CASSSEGLGDTQYF.

The chain combines TRBV27 with TRBJ2-3; TRBD2 aligns across 7 bases. After removal of 5 bases from V and 1 base from J, the junction contained 12 bases not matched to a gene. From germline, CDR1 is MNHEY and CDR2 SMNVEV (reference sequence). This CDR3 is 17 amino acids long. The CDR3 nucleotides are TGTGCCAGCAGTGCCCCTAACAAGCGGGGCCGCACAGATACGCAGTATTTT. It codes for CASSAPNKRGRTDTQYF.

At least ten counts were recorded for this clonotype. V usage is TRBV7-2 and J usage is TRBJ1-4, with unresolved D. With 3 bases removed from V and 7 bases from J, the gap between germline ends came to 12 bases. The V gene's germline CDR1 is SGHTA and CDR2 FQGNSA. The CDR3 extends over 14 amino acids. CDR3 residues: CASSFVSGGEKLFF. The DNA of the CDR3 is TGTGCCAGCAGCTTCGTTTCGGGCGGTGAAAAACTGTTTTTT. The entire variable domain, with the rest obtained from reference TRBV7-2 and TRBJ1-4, is as follows: GAGVSQSPSNKVTEKGKDVELRCDPISGHTALYWYRQSLGQGLEFLIYFQGNSAPDKSGLPSDRFSAERTGGSVSTLTIQRTQQEDSAVYLCASSFVSGGEKLFFGSGTQLSVL.